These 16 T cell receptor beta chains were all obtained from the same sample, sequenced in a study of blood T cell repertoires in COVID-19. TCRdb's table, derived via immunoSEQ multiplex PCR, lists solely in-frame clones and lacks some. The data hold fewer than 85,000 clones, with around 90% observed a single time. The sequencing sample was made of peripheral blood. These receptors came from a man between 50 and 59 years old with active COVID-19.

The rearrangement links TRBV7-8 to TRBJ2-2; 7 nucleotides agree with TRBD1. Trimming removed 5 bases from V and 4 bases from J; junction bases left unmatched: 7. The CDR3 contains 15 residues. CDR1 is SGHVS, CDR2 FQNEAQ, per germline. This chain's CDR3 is CASSPTGSGTGELFF. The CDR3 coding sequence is TGTGCCAGCAGCCCGACAGGGTCAGGCACCGGGGAGCTGTTTTTT.

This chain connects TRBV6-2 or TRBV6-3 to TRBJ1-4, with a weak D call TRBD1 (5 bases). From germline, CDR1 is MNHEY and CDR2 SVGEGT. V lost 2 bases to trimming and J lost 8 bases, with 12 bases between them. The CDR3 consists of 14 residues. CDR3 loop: CASSYGQGGEKLFF. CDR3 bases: TGTGCCAGCAGTTACGGGCAGGGAGGAGAAAAACTGTTTTTT.

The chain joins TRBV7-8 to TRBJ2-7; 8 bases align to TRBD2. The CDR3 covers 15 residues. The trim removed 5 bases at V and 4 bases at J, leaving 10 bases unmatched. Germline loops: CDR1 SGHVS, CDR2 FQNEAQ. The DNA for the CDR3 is TGTGCCAGCAGCGTACCAAGACTAGCGATATACGAGCAGTACTTC. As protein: CASSVPRLAIYEQYF.

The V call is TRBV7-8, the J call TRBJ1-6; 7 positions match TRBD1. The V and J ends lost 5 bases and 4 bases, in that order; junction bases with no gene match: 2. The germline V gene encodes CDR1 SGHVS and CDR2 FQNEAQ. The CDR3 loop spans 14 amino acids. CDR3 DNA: TGTGCCAGCAGCGGACAGGTTTATAATTCACCCCTCCACTTT. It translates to CASSGQVYNSPLHF.

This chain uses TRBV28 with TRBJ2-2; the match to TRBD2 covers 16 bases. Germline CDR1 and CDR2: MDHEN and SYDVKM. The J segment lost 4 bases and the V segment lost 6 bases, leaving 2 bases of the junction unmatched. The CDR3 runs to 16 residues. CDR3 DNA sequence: TGTGCCAGCAGGGGACTAGCGGGAGGGCGCACCGGGGAGCTGTTTTTT. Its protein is CASRGLAGGRTGELFF. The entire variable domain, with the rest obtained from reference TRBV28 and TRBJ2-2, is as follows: DVKVTQSSRYLVKRTGEKVFLECVQDMDHENMFWYRQDPGLGLRLIYFSYDVKMKEKGDIPEGYSVSREKKERFSLILESASTNQTSMYLCASRGLAGGRTGELFFGEGSRLTVL.

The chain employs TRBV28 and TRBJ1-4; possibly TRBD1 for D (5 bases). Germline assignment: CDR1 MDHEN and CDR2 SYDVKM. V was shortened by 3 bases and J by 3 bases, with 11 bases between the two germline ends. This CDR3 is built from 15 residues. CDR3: CASSFAGGANEKLFF. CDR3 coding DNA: TGTGCCAGCAGTTTCGCGGGGGGGGCTAATGAAAAACTGTTTTTT.

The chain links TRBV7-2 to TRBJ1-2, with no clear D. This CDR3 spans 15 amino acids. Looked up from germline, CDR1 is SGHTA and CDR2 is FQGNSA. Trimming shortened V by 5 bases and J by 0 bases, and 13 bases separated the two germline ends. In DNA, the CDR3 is TGTGCCAGCAGCAACTTTGCCTCGGCTAACTATGGCTACACCTTC. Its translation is CASSNFASANYGYTF.

In DNA, the CDR3 is TGTGCCAGCAGCCTCCAGGGGGGCAGTACTGAAGCTTTCTTT. Encoded protein: CASSLQGGSTEAFF. The chain links TRBV7-8 to TRBJ1-1; TRBD1 matches at 7 bases. The CDR3 runs to 14 residues. After removal of 5 bases from V and 5 bases from J, the junction contained 8 bases not matched to a gene. The germline V gene has CDR1 SGHVS and CDR2 FQNEAQ.

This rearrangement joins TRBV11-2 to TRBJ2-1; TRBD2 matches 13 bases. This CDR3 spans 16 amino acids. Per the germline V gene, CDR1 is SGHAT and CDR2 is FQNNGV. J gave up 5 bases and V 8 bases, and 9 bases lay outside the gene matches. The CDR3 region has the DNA TGTGCCAGCCGCCCGGGGACTAGCGGGGTGAACAATGAGCAGTTCTTC. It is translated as CASRPGTSGVNNEQFF.

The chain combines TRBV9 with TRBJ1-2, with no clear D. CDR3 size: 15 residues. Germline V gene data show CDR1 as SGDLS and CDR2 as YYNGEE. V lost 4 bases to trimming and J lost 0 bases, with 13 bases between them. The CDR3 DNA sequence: TGTGCCAGCAGCTCCTACAGATCCCCTAACTATGGCTACACCTTC. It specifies CASSSYRSPNYGYTF.

The CDR3 nucleotides are TGTGCCAGCAGCTTGGACAGGAATCAGCCCCAGCATTTT. Translating gives CASSLDRNQPQHF. J is TRBJ1-5 and V is TRBV5-6, with D possibly TRBD1 on 5 matching bases. V was pared by 0 bases and J by 4 bases, with 5 bases between. This CDR3 is 13 amino acids long. CDR1 and CDR2 (germline): SGHDT, YYEEEE.

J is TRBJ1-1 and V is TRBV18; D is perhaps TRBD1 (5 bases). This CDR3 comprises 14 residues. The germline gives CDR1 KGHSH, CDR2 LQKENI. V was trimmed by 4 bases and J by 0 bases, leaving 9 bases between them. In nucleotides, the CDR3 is TGTGCCAGCTCACGAGAGACAGTGAACACTGAAGCTTTCTTT. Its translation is CASSRETVNTEAFF.

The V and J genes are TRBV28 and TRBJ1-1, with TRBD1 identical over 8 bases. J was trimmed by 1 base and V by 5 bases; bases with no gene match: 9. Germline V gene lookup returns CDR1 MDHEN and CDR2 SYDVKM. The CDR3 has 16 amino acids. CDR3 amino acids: CASSRPGTGSNTEAFF. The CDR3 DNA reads TGTGCCAGCAGTCGTCCCGGGACAGGATCGAACACTGAAGCTTTCTTT.

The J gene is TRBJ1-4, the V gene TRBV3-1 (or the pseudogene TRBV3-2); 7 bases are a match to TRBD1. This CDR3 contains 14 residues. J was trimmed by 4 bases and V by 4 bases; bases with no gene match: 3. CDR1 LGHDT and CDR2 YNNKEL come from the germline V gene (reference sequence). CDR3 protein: CASSRGQNNEKLFF. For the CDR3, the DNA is TGTGCCAGCAGCCGGGGACAGAATAATGAAAAACTGTTTTTT.

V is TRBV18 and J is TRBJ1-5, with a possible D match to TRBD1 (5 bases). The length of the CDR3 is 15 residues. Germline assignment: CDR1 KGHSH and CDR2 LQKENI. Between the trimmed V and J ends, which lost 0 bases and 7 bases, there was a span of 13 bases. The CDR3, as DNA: TGTGCCAGCTCACCACCGATGGGGGGGAAACAGCCCCAGCATTTT. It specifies CASSPPMGGKQPQHF.

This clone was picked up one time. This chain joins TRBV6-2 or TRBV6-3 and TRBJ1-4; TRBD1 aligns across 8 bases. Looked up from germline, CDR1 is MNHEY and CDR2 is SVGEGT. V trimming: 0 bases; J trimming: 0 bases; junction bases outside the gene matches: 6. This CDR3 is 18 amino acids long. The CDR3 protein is CASSYSVDRAPTNEKLFF. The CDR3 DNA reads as TGTGCCAGCAGTTACTCTGTGGACAGGGCCCCAACTAATGAAAAACTGTTTTTT.